This record looks at one T cell receptor (beta chain) sequence and its context. As yet, its antigen is unknown. These data are taken from a study of T-cell memory formation after mild COVID-19. About the study: In these data, TCR clusters were largely donor specific.

Study results and caveats: The CD4+ clones that contracted clustered mainly within CM and EM, and the CD8+ clones concentrated in EMRA. A second wave expanding day 15 to 37 was CD4+-biased; contracting clones were balanced.

TCRdb reprocessed the 5' RACE reads via MiXCR and lists one record per CDR3 protein. The repertoire holds 150,000 to 200,000 distinct CDR3 sequences, with over 20% as singletons. This CDR3 region has 15 residues. The germline CDR1 and CDR2 sequences are SGHAT and FQNNGV. Trimming removed 1 base at V and 2 bases at J, with 11 bases between. This chain uses TRBV11-2 with TRBJ1-2, with D unclear. The receptor's source is an adult woman who had mild COVID-19 (a few samples of this study predate the infection). Cell type and time point are not known. Sample: PBMCs or a T cell subset sorted from them (not recorded which). This chain's CDR3 is CASSLGENPNYGYTF. For the CDR3, the DNA is TGTGCCAGCAGCTTAGGGGAGAACCCCAACTATGGCTACACCTTC. Based on the CDR3 plus reference TRBV11-2 and TRBJ1-2, the full variable domain is EAGVAQSPRYKIIEKRQSVAFWCNPISGHATLYWYQQILGQGPKLLIQFQNNGVVDDSQLPKDRFSAERLKGVDSTLKIQPAKLEDSAVYLCASSLGENPNYGYTFGSGTRLTVV.